The rows below give T cell receptor beta chains drawn from one sample of a study of post-analysis software for immune sequencing data. TCRdb reanalysed the PCR reads using MiXCR and keeps one entry per CDR3 protein. The data show some 450,000 distinct CDR3 sequences, roughly 45% seen once. The sequenced material came from blood. The receptors derive from a girl between 10 and 17 years old with multiple sclerosis. Both conserved end residues are part of each CDR3. D genes are given only for firm matches. Only some rows state a clone size, as once, few, many or a class for expanded clones.

D gene	V gene	clone size	J gene	CDR3 DNA	CDR3 protein
-	TRBV7-8	-	TRBJ2-7	TGTGCCAGCAGCTTAATTGTAGCAGCCGGCGAGCAGTACTTC	CASSLIVAAGEQYF
TRBD1	TRBV15	-	TRBJ1-2	TGTGCCACCAGCAGAGGCCAACAGGGGACCTATGGCTACACCTTC	CATSRGQQGTYGYTF
-	TRBV7-8	few	TRBJ2-6	TGTGCCAGCAGCTTACAAAGCTCTGGGGCCAACGTCCTGACTTTC	CASSLQSSGANVLTF
TRBD2	TRBV5-1	-	TRBJ2-1	TGCGCCAGCAGCTTATCTAGCGGGAGGTCGGGTGAGCAGTTCTTC	CASSLSSGRSGEQFF
-	TRBV12-3/TRBV12-4	few	TRBJ2-5	TGTGCCAGCGGCTTAGGAGGTTTACAAGAGACCCAGTACTTC	CASGLGGLQETQYF
TRBD2	TRBV4-1	once	TRBJ2-3	TGCGCCAGCAGCCAAAGGCTAGCGGGAGCGTTGTCGACAGATACGCAGTATTTT	CASSQRLAGALSTDTQYF
TRBD1	TRBV15	few	TRBJ1-2	TGTGCCACCAGCAGAGGGGGGGGACAGGGAGCCTATGGCTACACCTTC	CATSRGGGQGAYGYTF
TRBD1	TRBV7-6	-	TRBJ2-7	TGTGCCAGCAGCTTAGTGGGGGGACAGGGTCGCGACGAGCAGTACTTC	CASSLVGGQGRDEQYF
TRBD1	TRBV4-3	-	TRBJ1-2	TGCGCCAGCAGCCGGGGGAATATGGACAGGGGTCGGCGTGGCTACACCTTC	CASSRGNMDRGRRGYTF
-	TRBV5-6	-	TRBJ1-5	TGTGCCAGCTCTCGGCAGCGCAATCAGCCCCAGCATTTT	CASSRQRNQPQHF
-	TRBV5-1	-	TRBJ2-3	TGCGCCAGCAGACTTAGCGGTGCTAGCACAGATACGCAGTATTTT	CASRLSGASTDTQYF
TRBD2	TRBV5-1	-	TRBJ2-1	TGCGCCAGCAGCTTCAGCCCAGCGGGGGGCAATGAGCAGTTCTTC	CASSFSPAGGNEQFF
-	TRBV5-1	-	TRBJ2-4	TGCGCCAGCAGCTTCGGGGTCGTCGACAAAAACATTCAGTACTTC	CASSFGVVDKNIQYF
-	TRBV29-1	-	TRBJ2-6	TGCAGCGTTGAAGAACGGATCTCTGGGGCCAACGTCCTGACTTTC	CSVEERISGANVLTF
-	TRBV5-1	few	TRBJ2-3	TGCGCCAGCAGCCCCGCCTCCTACTTCGGGAGTACGGATACGCAGTATTTT	CASSPASYFGSTDTQYF
-	TRBV6-5	-	TRBJ2-7	TGTGCCAGCAGTTATAATAAGTGGGGGGCGGACGAGCAGTACTTC	CASSYNKWGADEQYF
-	TRBV5-6	-	TRBJ2-7	TGTGCCAGCAGCTTGGACGTCCGGGGCGAGCAGTACTTC	CASSLDVRGEQYF
TRBD2	TRBV4-1	-	TRBJ2-1	TGCGCCAGCAGCCGTCCGGTGGCGGGAGTGGGGAATGAGCAGTTCTTC	CASSRPVAGVGNEQFF
TRBD1	TRBV4-1	-	TRBJ1-4	TGCGCCAGCAGACAGGGGGCACTTCCGAATGAAAAACTGTTTTTT	CASRQGALPNEKLFF
-	TRBV20-1	-	TRBJ2-5	TGCAGTGCTAGAGTAGGTTTGGAGACCCAGTACTTC	CSARVGLETQYF
TRBD1	TRBV20-1	few	TRBJ2-7	TGCAGTGCCTACCGGACAGGGAGATCGTACGAGCAGTACTTC	CSAYRTGRSYEQYF